This T cell receptor (beta chain) derives from a study of regulatory T cells in long-lasting Graves disease. This clonotype was seen ten or more times. The CDR3 sequence is 12 residues long. Germline lookup yields CDR1 GTSNPN and CDR2 SVGIG (reference sequence). J gave up 2 bases and V 7 bases, and 3 bases lay outside the gene matches. Arm-PCR with iRepertoire HTBI primers amplified the CDR3 regions for these TCR beta libraries. TCRdb independently ran MiXCR on the multiplex PCR reads; one entry per CDR3 protein. The sample includes just over 600,000 distinct CDR3 sequences, 15% to 20% of them seen just once. Time point specified: newly diagnosed GD, antithyroid drugs for less than 3 months. PBMCs provided the RNA from which the TCR library was made. The data also belong to a second study, concerning T cells in Graves' hyperthyroidism and ophthalmopathy.

This TCR was sampled from a woman aged 25 to 45 with Graves disease. This specimen consisted of peripheral blood mononuclear cells (PBMCs), obtained at new diagnosis, from a patient treated with antithyroid drugs. The genes are TRBV30 and TRBJ1-2; 8 positions match TRBD1. CDR3 nucleotides: TGTGCCTCCAGGGGGCTAAACTATGGCTACACCTTC. It is translated as CASRGLNYGYTF.